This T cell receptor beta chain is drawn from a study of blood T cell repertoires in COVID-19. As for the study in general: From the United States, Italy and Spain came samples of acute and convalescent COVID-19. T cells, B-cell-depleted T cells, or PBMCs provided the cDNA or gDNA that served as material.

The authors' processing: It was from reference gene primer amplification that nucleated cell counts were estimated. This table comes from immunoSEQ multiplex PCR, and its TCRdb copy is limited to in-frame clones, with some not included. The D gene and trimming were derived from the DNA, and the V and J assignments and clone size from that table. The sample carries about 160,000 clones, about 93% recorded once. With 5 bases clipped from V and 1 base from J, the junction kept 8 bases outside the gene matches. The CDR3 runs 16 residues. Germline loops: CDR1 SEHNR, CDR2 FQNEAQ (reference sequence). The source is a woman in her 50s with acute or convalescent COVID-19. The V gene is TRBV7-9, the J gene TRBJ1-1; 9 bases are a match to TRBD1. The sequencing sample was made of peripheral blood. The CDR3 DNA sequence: TGTGCCAGCAGCCCATTACCGGGACAGGGGAACACTGAAGCTTTCTTT. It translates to CASSPLPGQGNTEAFF.